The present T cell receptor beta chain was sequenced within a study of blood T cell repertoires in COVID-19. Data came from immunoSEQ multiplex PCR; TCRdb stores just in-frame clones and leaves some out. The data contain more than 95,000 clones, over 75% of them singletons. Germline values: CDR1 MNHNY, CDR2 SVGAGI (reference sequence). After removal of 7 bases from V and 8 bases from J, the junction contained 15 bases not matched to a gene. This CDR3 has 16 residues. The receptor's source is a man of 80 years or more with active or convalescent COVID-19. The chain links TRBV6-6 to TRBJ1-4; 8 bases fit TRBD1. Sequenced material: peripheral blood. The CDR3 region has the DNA TGTGCCAGCACAGGGGGCCAGGCGGTTTGGCGAGAAAAACTGTTTTTT. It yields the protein CASTGGQAVWREKLFF.